This T cell receptor beta chain was recovered during a study of blood T cell repertoires in COVID-19. The wider study: The study drew acute and convalescent COVID-19 samples from the United States, Italy and Spain. Sources were T cells, B-cell-depleted T cells, or PBMCs; the material itself was cDNA or gDNA.

CDR1 is SGHRS, CDR2 YFSETQ, per germline. The CDR3 is 15 residues long. Deletions cut 4 bases from V and 4 bases from J, with 17 bases between. Per the original data handling: Reference gene primer amplification gave nucleated cell count estimates. This table comes from immunoSEQ multiplex PCR, and its TCRdb copy is limited to in-frame clones, with some not included. The D gene and trimming were derived from the DNA, and the V and J assignments and clone size from that table. The sample yields over 45,000 clones, 89% seen once. The J gene is TRBJ1-2, the V gene TRBV5-1, with D possibly being TRBD1 (5 bases). The sequence derives from an elderly woman with acute or convalescent COVID-19. The sample taken for sequencing was peripheral blood. CDR3 region: CASSPGGGAGYGYTF. The CDR3 DNA reads TGCGCCAGCAGCCCGGGTGGAGGGGCCGGCTATGGCTACACCTTC. Full variable domain (remainder filled in from reference TRBV5-1 and TRBJ1-2): KAGVTQTPRYLIKTRGQQVTLSCSPISGHRSVSWYQQTPGQGLQFLFEYFSETQRNKGNFPGRFSGRQFSNSRSEMNVSTLELGDSALYLCASSPGGGAGYGYTFGSGTRLTVV.